This T cell receptor (beta chain) is from a study of CD8 T cells in ankylosing spondylitis. MiXCR, applied by TCRdb to the 5' RACE reads, yields one record per CDR3 protein. The table has about 160,000 distinct CDR3 sequences, around 8.9% seen once; the top ten hold around 15%. Overall study results and limits: Blood of patients with ankylosing spondylitis appeared to be characterized by a TCR beta motif of eight highly homologous variants. Clones tied to disease were said to be significantly enriched in matched ankylosing spondylitis synovial fluid.

The table lists this clonotype with a few counts. Its target is not known. CDR1 and CDR2 from the germline V gene are SGHDT and YYEEEE. Trimming took 0 bases from V and 7 from J, leaving 10 bases between them. There are 13 residues in the CDR3. This TCR came from a female donor with ankylosing spondylitis or in good health (not recorded which). Sequenced material: blood, either unsorted or a sorted T cell fraction (not recorded which). V usage is TRBV5-6 and J usage is TRBJ1-1; D gene ambiguous. This CDR3 reads CASSLEDNIEAFF. In DNA, the CDR3 is TGTGCCAGCAGCTTGGAGGATAATATTGAAGCTTTCTTT. Full variable domain (rest looked up from reference TRBV5-6 and TRBJ1-1): DAGVTQSPTHLIKTRGQQVTLRCSPKSGHDTVSWYQQALGQGPQFIFQYYEEEERQRGNFPDRFSGHQFPNYSSELNVNALLLGDSALYLCASSLEDNIEAFFGQGTRLTVV.